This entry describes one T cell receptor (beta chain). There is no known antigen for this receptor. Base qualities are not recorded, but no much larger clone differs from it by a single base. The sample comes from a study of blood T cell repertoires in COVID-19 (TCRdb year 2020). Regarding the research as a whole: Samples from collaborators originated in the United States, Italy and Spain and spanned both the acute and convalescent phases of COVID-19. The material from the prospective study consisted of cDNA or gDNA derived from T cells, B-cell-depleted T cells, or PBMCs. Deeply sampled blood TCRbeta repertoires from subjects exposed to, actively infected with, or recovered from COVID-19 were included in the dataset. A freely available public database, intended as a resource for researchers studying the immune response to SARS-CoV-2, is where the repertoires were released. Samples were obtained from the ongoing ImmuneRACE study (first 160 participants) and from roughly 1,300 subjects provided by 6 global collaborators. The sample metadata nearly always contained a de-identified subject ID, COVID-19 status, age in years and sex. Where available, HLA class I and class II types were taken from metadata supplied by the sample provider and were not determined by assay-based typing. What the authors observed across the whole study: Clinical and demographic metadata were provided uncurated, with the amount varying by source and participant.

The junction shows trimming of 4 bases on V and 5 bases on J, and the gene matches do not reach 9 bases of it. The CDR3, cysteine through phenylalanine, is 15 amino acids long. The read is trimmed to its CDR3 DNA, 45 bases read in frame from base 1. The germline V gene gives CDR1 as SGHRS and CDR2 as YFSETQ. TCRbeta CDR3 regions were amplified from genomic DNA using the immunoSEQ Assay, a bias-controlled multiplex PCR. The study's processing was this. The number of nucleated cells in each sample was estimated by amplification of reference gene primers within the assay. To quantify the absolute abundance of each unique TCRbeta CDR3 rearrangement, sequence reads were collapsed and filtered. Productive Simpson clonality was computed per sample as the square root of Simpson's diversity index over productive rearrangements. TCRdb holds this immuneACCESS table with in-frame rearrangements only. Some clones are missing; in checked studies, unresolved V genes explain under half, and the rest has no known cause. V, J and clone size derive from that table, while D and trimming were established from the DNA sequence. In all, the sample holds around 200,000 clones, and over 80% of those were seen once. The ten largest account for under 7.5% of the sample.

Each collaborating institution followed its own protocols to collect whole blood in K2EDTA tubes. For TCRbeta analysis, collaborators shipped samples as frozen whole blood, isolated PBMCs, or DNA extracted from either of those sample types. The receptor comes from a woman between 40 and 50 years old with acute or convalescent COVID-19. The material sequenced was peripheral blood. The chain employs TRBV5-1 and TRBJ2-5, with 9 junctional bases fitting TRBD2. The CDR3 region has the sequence CASSPQLAGRETQYF. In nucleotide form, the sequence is TGCGCCAGCAGCCCCCAGCTAGCGGGGAGGGAGACCCAGTACTTC. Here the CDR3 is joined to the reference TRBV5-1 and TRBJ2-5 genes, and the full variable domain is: KAGVTQTPRYLIKTRGQQVTLSCSPISGHRSVSWYQQTPGQGLQFLFEYFSETQRNKGNFPGRFSGRQFSNSRSEMNVSTLELGDSALYLCASSPQLAGRETQYFGPGTRLLVL.